The 12 T cell receptor beta chains below come from one sample, sequenced in a study of T cell repertoires in cytomegalovirus infection. MiXCR, run by TCRdb on the reads, gives a single entry per CDR3 protein. The sample shows 400,000 or so distinct CDR3 sequences, approximately 33% of them seen only once. Material: PBMCs. These receptors were taken from a human donor in good health (CMV status not recorded). Some clones in this sample may be carry-over from other donors' samples.

The chain recombines TRBV6-1 with TRBJ1-3; no reliable D call. Trimming stripped 0 bases from V and 0 bases from J, with 6 bases between. CDR3 length equals 15 residues. In germline, CDR1 is MNHNS, CDR2 SASEGT. CDR3 protein: CASSEALSSGNTIYF. CDR3 bases: TGTGCCAGCAGTGAAGCCTTGAGCTCTGGAAACACCATATATTTT.

CDR3 sequence reads: CASSPPPGGEANYGYTF. The CDR3 DNA reads as TGTGCCAGCAGCCCCCCCCCCGGAGGGGAAGCTAACTATGGCTACACCTTC. V usage is TRBV7-6 and J usage is TRBJ1-2; possibly TRBD1 for D (5 bases). Trimming stripped 5 bases from V and 0 bases from J, with 19 bases between. Germline loops: CDR1 SGHVS, CDR2 FNYEAQ. The length of the CDR3 is 17 residues.

The chain combines TRBV12-3 or TRBV12-4 with TRBJ1-6; possible D gene TRBD1, 5 bases. V was shortened by 8 bases and J by 8 bases, with 16 bases between the two germline ends. The length of the CDR3 is 14 residues. The CDR3 here is CASDGGTHHSPLHF. In nucleotides, the CDR3 is TGTGCCAGCGACGGAGGGACTCATCATTCACCCCTCCACTTT.

This chain connects TRBV4-3 to TRBJ2-1; a possible D gene is TRBD1 (5 bases). The CDR3 consists of 16 residues. The ends were cut back, 3 bases at V and 1 base at J, with 13 bases in the middle. In germline, CDR1 is LGHNA, CDR2 YSLEER. The CDR3 sequence: CASSHGRGWSYNEQFF. The CDR3 nucleotides are TGCGCCAGCAGCCACGGAAGGGGTTGGTCCTACAATGAGCAGTTCTTC.

This clonotype was seen only a few times. The chain has TRBV7-9 and TRBJ1-2; D uncertain. V was pared by 3 bases and J by 5 bases, with 16 bases between. The CDR3 contains 15 residues. Germline CDR1 SEHNR, CDR2 FQNEAQ (reference sequence). CDR3: CASSLDPPRVYGYTF. The CDR3 DNA is TGTGCCAGCAGCTTGGACCCACCGAGGGTTTATGGCTACACCTTC.

Note on this clonotype: Its ends do not fully match the called genes, so a read error is possible. The J gene is TRBJ2-4, the V gene TRBV4-3; possible D gene TRBD2, 5 bases. The CDR3 consists of 11 residues. Germline V gene lookup returns CDR1 LGHNA and CDR2 YSLEER. In DNA form, the CDR3 reads TGCGCCAGCAGCCAAGTTGGACGGGGTTTCTTC. Amino acid sequence: CASSQVGRGFF.

Of note for this clonotype: One end of the junction does not line up with germline, which may come from a read error. V is TRBV6-5 and J is TRBJ2-2, with 7 nucleotides matching TRBD1. CDR1 is MNHEY, CDR2 SVGAGI, per germline. The CDR3 length is 17 residues. As DNA, the CDR3 is TGTGCCAGCGACTGGAAGCCCGAGACAGGGAACACCGGGGCGCTGTTTTTT. It codes for CASDWKPETGNTGALFF.

This chain uses TRBV7-9 with TRBJ2-4; 8 bases map to TRBD1. V dropped 5 bases and J dropped 1; count of bases not matched to a gene: 10. Germline CDR1 and CDR2: SEHNR and FQNEAQ (reference sequence). The CDR3 is 17 amino acids. The DNA for the CDR3 is TGTGCCAGCAGCGTAGACAGGGGTGTGATCGCCAAAAACATTCAGTACTTC. This encodes CASSVDRGVIAKNIQYF. The whole variable domain, filled in from reference TRBV7-9 and TRBJ2-4, reads DTGVSQNPRHKITKRGQNVTFRCDPISEHNRLYWYRQTLGQGPEFLTYFQNEAQLEKSRLLSDRFSAERPKGSFSTLEIQRTEQGDSAMYLCASSVDRGVIAKNIQYFGAGTRLSVL.

The rearrangement joins TRBV29-1 to TRBJ1-2; unclear D gene. Germline assignment: CDR1 SQVTM and CDR2 ANQGSEA. Trimming shortened V by 3 bases and J by 0 bases, and 14 bases separated the two germline ends. This CDR3 has 15 residues. CDR3: CSVEIIGQANYGYTF. The CDR3 region has the DNA TGCAGCGTTGAGATAATAGGGCAGGCTAACTATGGCTACACCTTC.

Of note for this clonotype: At one end the junction does not follow the germline gene, possibly because of a read error. The V and J genes are TRBV7-6 and TRBJ2-2; TRBD2 matches 9 bases. Germline-derived CDR1 and CDR2 are SGHVS and FNYEAQ. The CDR3 is 17 residues long. CDR3 bases: TGTTCCAGCAGCTTAGGTGGGCGGGGGGGTTTCATCGGGGAGCTGGTTTTT. Translation gives CSSSLGGRGGFIGELVF.

This clonotype was detected only a few times. The rearrangement joins TRBV6-5 to TRBJ2-7; TRBD2 matches at 7 bases. This CDR3 contains 15 residues. Germline assignment: CDR1 MNHEY and CDR2 SVGAGI. The V gene end was trimmed by 2 bases and the J gene end by 2 bases; junction bases not matched to a gene: 6. The CDR3 DNA reads as TGTGCCAGCAGTTACGGATGGGGGGGAACCTACGAGCAGTACTTC. This encodes CASSYGWGGTYEQYF.

The chain links TRBV5-4 to TRBJ2-3; 7 positions agree with TRBD1. CDR3 length: 15 residues. V shed 3 bases and J 2 bases; nucleotides not matched to a gene: 6. Germline CDR1 and CDR2: SGHNT and YYREEE (reference sequence). Here the CDR3 DNA reads TGTGCCAGCAGCTCCCCGGACAGGATCACAGATACGCAGTATTTT. Translating gives CASSSPDRITDTQYF.